The rows below give T cell receptor beta chains drawn from one sample of a study of cytomegalovirus exposure and HLA in healthy donors. Only in-frame clones appear in the TCRdb table, and some are missing; sequencing was by immunoSEQ multiplex PCR. The profile shows about 62,000 clones, over 70% of them singletons. Input material: PBMCs. These receptors were obtained from a man in his sixties in good health and CMV-seropositive. CDR3s include the opening cysteine and the closing phenylalanine or tryptophan. A D gene is named only where the DNA matches it firmly. Size is omitted from some rows. Given values are once, few, many or a class for expanded clones.

cdr3_nt cdr3_aa v_call d_call j_call clone_size
TGCGCCAGCAGCCCCGAAGGGCCAGCGGGCTATGGCTACACCTTC CASSPEGPAGYGYTF TRBV5-1 . TRBJ1-2 few
TGCGCCAGCAGTAAACCCGGGATTCCCTACGAGCAGTACTTC CASSKPGIPYEQYF TRBV10-1 . TRBJ2-7 .
TGTGCCAGCAGCTTAACGGGACACCTGAACACTGAAGCTTTCTTT CASSLTGHLNTEAFF TRBV7-6 . TRBJ1-1 .
TGTGCCAGCAGCCCCGCCACCGGGACTGCGAACACCGGGGAGCTGTTTTTT CASSPATGTANTGELFF TRBV5-4 . TRBJ2-2 few
TGCGCCAGCAGCCAAGAAGGCAGGGGGATGGTGCAGCCCCAGCATTTT CASSQEGRGMVQPQHF TRBV4-1 TRBD1 TRBJ1-5 .
TGTGCCAGCAGTTTACCGACGGGGGGGAATGAGCAGTTCTTC CASSLPTGGNEQFF TRBV5-6 TRBD2 TRBJ2-1 few
TGTGCCAGCAGGAGCGGAGGAAACACCATATATTTT CASRSGGNTIYF TRBV6-5 . TRBJ1-3 .
TGTGCCAGCAGCCAGGGACAGGGGTACGGCTACACCTTC CASSQGQGYGYTF TRBV7-2 TRBD1 TRBJ1-2 .
TGTGCCAGCAGCACCCGGACAGGAACAGATACGCAGTATTTT CASSTRTGTDTQYF TRBV5-5 TRBD1 TRBJ2-3 .
TGTGCCAGTAAGGATGAGGGCCGCGCGATCGGGGCCAACGTCCTGACTTTC CASKDEGRAIGANVLTF TRBV19 . TRBJ2-6 .
TGTGCCAGCAGTTACGGGCAGGCGTTTTCCACGAAGCAGTATTTT CASSYGQAFSTKQYF TRBV6-5 . TRBJ2-3 .
TGTGCCAGCAGTTACGGAGGGGGGGTCCCCTACGAGCAGTACTTC CASSYGGGVPYEQYF TRBV6-5 . TRBJ2-7 .
TGTGCCAGCAGCCCCCGGGGGATCCAAGGCTATCAGCCCCAGCATTTT CASSPRGIQGYQPQHF TRBV7-8 . TRBJ1-5 .
TGCAGCGCCACAGAGAACACTGAAGCTTTCTTT CSATENTEAFF TRBV29-1 . TRBJ1-1 .
TGTGCCAGCAGTGTTAGCGGGGAGGGCCGAGACAATGAGCAGTTCTTC CASSVSGEGRDNEQFF TRBV6-4 TRBD2 TRBJ2-1 medium-sized
TGTGCCAGTAGTATAGTTAGCGGGGCATCCACAGATACGCAGTATTTT CASSIVSGASTDTQYF TRBV19 TRBD2 TRBJ2-3 few
TGTGCCAGCCCCCAACTGCAAGGGGCCGGCTACACCTTC CASPQLQGAGYTF TRBV6-6 . TRBJ1-2 .
TGCGCCAGCAGTCGCAGGGAATCAGATACGCAGTATTTT CASSRRESDTQYF TRBV10-1 . TRBJ2-3 .
TGTGCCAGTAGTACCGGGGGAATCACAGATACGCAGTATTTT CASSTGGITDTQYF TRBV19 . TRBJ2-3 .
TGTGCCAGCAGGCTAGCGGGGTTCTCCTACGAGCAGTACTTC CASRLAGFSYEQYF TRBV6-1 TRBD2 TRBJ2-7 .
TGTGCCAGCAGTACACTAGCGCGGCCCTACGAGCAGTACTTC CASSTLARPYEQYF TRBV27 TRBD2 TRBJ2-7 .
TGTGCCAGCAGTCCATGGGGACAGAGCTCCTACGAGCAGTACTTC CASSPWGQSSYEQYF TRBV28 TRBD1 TRBJ2-7 .
TGCGCCAGCAGCCAAGAGACCGGACAGGCGGAGACCCAGTACTTC CASSQETGQAETQYF TRBV4-1 TRBD1 TRBJ2-5 few
TGTGCCAGCAGTGAAGCTAGGGACATTACCTACGAGCAGTACTTC CASSEARDITYEQYF TRBV2 . TRBJ2-7 few
TGCGCCAGCAGCCCCGGACAGGTATCCTACGAGCAGTACTTC CASSPGQVSYEQYF TRBV4-1 TRBD1 TRBJ2-7 once
TGTGCCAGCAGTGCCTCCGCCGGGGTCAATCAGCCCCAGCATTTT CASSASAGVNQPQHF TRBV6-1 . TRBJ1-5 .
TGTGCCAGCAGCCGCGGAGGGGCAGGGAACACTGAAGCTTTCTTT CASSRGGAGNTEAFF TRBV4-2 . TRBJ1-1 .
TGTGCCAGCTCACAAGGACAGGGTGGCTACACCTTC CASSQGQGGYTF TRBV18 TRBD1 TRBJ1-2 .
TGCGCCAGCAGCCCTCCTAGCGGAGAATACAATGAGCAGTTCTTC CASSPPSGEYNEQFF TRBV5-1 TRBD2 TRBJ2-1 once
TGCGCCAGCAGCTTGGGACAGATTGGCGCTGAAGCTTTCTTT CASSLGQIGAEAFF TRBV5-1 . TRBJ1-1 .
TGTGCCAGCTACACCGGTCTCCAGCGGGGGACCTCTAACACAGATACGCAGTATTTT CASYTGLQRGTSNTDTQYF TRBV18 TRBD2 TRBJ2-3 .
TGTGCCAGCTCACTAGGCAGGGGGAACACTGAAGCTTTCTTT CASSLGRGNTEAFF TRBV18 . TRBJ1-1 .
TGTGCCAGCGCCGAACGGACAGGGAACGACGAGCAGTACTTC CASAERTGNDEQYF TRBV2 TRBD1 TRBJ2-7 .
TGTGCCAGTTCAAGACAGGGGGCGTTCATCAATGAGCAGTTCTTC CASSRQGAFINEQFF TRBV19 TRBD1 TRBJ2-1 .
TGTGCCAGCAGTTACGGGGGGGGGAGGACTGAAGCTTTCTTT CASSYGGGRTEAFF TRBV6-6 . TRBJ1-1 .
TGTGCCAGCAGTTACAACTTTTTTACGGGACAGGGTGGCTACACCTTC CASSYNFFTGQGGYTF TRBV6-5 TRBD1 TRBJ1-2 .
TGTGCCAGCAGCCGTATGGCGACAGGGAACACTGAAGCTTTCTTT CASSRMATGNTEAFF TRBV7-2 . TRBJ1-1 once
TGTGCCAGCAGCTTCGTGGTGGGGGCCCGGGAAGCTTTCTTT CASSFVVGAREAFF TRBV11-2 . TRBJ1-1 .
TGCGCCAGCAGCTTGGAGGGGCAGACTAATGAAAAACTGTTTTTT CASSLEGQTNEKLFF TRBV5-1 . TRBJ1-4 .
TGTGCCAGCTCACCAGGGCTGATGGATACGCAGTATTTT CASSPGLMDTQYF TRBV18 . TRBJ2-3 .
TGTGCCAGTAGTCCTCGAGTAGGGGCGATGAACACTGAAGCTTTCTTT CASSPRVGAMNTEAFF TRBV19 . TRBJ1-1 .
TGTGCCAGCAGTGACAGTAGGGTACGGCGTGGCGGTGGCTACACCTTC CASSDSRVRRGGGYTF TRBV28 . TRBJ1-2 few
TGCGCCAGCAGCCTTAGTTCTAGCGGGAGGTGGGAGACCCAGTACTTC CASSLSSSGRWETQYF TRBV4-1 TRBD2 TRBJ2-5 .
TGTGCCAGCAGCTTGGGACAGGGGGTGAACACCGGGGAGCTGTTTTTT CASSLGQGVNTGELFF TRBV5-5 TRBD1 TRBJ2-2 once
TGTGCCAGTAGTTTACTAGCGGGAGGTTCTTACAATGAGCAGTTCTTC CASSLLAGGSYNEQFF TRBV19 TRBD2 TRBJ2-1 .
TGTGCCAGCAGCTTGGTCGCTAGCGGGGAAGAGACCCAGTACTTC CASSLVASGEETQYF TRBV5-6 TRBD2 TRBJ2-5 .
TGTGCCAGCTCAACCGGGACTGACAATTCACCCCTCCACTTT CASSTGTDNSPLHF TRBV18 . TRBJ1-6 .
TGTGCCAGCAGCGATCCGCGGGGGGGGGTCGGCTATGGCTACACCTTC CASSDPRGGVGYGYTF TRBV28 . TRBJ1-2 .
TGCGCCAGCAGCCTAAAACAGGGGCCGACCGGGGAGCTGTTTTTT CASSLKQGPTGELFF TRBV5-1 TRBD1 TRBJ2-2 once